Presented here are 11 T cell receptor beta chains from one specimen sequenced in a study of shared clonotypes between healthy human individuals. Produced via immunoSEQ multiplex PCR; TCRdb's table is partial and in-frame only. The data hold about 1.5 million clones, with about 96% observed a single time. The specimen was naive CD4+ T cells sorted from blood. Stated subset: CD45RA+ positively selected. The receptors originated from a man younger than 40 in good health.

The J gene is TRBJ2-3, the V gene TRBV11-2; no reliable D call. This CDR3 contains 15 residues. The germline gives CDR1 SGHAT, CDR2 FQNNGV. V was shortened by 4 bases and J by 6 bases, with 17 bases between the two germline ends. CDR3 in amino acids: CASSSSPPGWDTQYF. The CDR3 region has the DNA TGTGCCAGCAGCTCTAGTCCCCCGGGCTGGGATACGCAGTATTTT.

The chain has TRBV5-4 and TRBJ2-3; TRBD1 or TRBD2 may be the D gene (5 bases each). Germline lookup yields CDR1 SGHNT and CDR2 YYREEE (reference sequence). This CDR3 has 15 residues. Trimming left V 4 bases short and J 0 bases short, with 12 bases between. CDR3 nucleotide sequence: TGTGCCAGCAGCCGGGACCGAACTAGCACAGATACGCAGTATTTT. Protein: CASSRDRTSTDTQYF.

This chain joins TRBV7-8 and TRBJ1-3; unclear D gene. Between the trimmed V and J ends, which lost 6 bases and 1 base, there was a span of 16 bases. Germline CDR1 is SGHVS and CDR2 is FQNEAQ. There are 16 residues in the CDR3. As DNA, the CDR3 is TGTGCCAGCAGTTTCCCGGGAGGCGGATCTGGAAACACCATATATTTT. Protein sequence: CASSFPGGGSGNTIYF. Full variable domain (rest looked up from reference TRBV7-8 and TRBJ1-3): GAGVSQSPRYKVAKRGQDVALRCDPISGHVSLFWYQQALGQGPEFLTYFQNEAQLDKSGLPSDRFFAERPEGSVSTLKIQRTQQEDSAVYLCASSFPGGGSGNTIYFGEGSWLTVV.

The chain joins TRBV6-6 to TRBJ2-1; D may be TRBD2 (5 bases). Germline-derived CDR1 and CDR2 are MNHNY and SVGAGI (reference sequence). V gave up 2 bases and J gave up 5 bases, with 10 bases separating them. The CDR3 has 14 residues. CDR3 in DNA: TGTGCCAGCAGTTACCGACGGGGTGACAATGAGCAGTTCTTC. Translation: CASSYRRGDNEQFF.

V is TRBV7-9 and J is TRBJ2-1, with TRBD1 matching 9 bases. This CDR3 comprises 15 residues. Germline CDR1 is SEHNR and CDR2 is FQNEAQ (reference sequence). V was pared by 1 base and J by 8 bases, with 6 bases of the junction left unmatched. The DNA of the CDR3 is TGTGCCAGCAGCTTAGAAGGGACAGGGTATCATGAGCAGTTCTTC. Translation gives CASSLEGTGYHEQFF.

As DNA, the CDR3 is TGTGCCAGCAGTGAGTACAGGGACAGGACCGGCTCCTACGAGCAGTACTTC. This translates into CASSEYRDRTGSYEQYF. The chain has TRBV6-1 and TRBJ2-7, with 8 nucleotides matching TRBD1. Germline CDR1 reads MNHNS; CDR2 reads SASEGT. With 3 bases clipped from V and 0 bases from J, the junction kept 10 bases outside the gene matches. This CDR3 comprises 17 residues.

This clone was picked up one time. This chain joins TRBV2 and TRBJ2-2, with TRBD2 matching over 13 bases. The CDR3 runs to 15 residues. The germline CDR1 and CDR2 sequences are SNHLY and FYNNEI. With 6 bases clipped from V and 6 bases from J, the junction kept 4 bases outside the gene matches. In nucleotides, the CDR3 is TGTGCCAGCAGGAGGACTAGCGGGAGTCCCGGGGAGCTGTTTTTT. It encodes CASRRTSGSPGELFF.

The chain has TRBV7-6 and TRBJ1-1; tentative D call: TRBD1 (5 bases). The CDR3 is made up of 14 amino acids. CDR1 is SGHVS and CDR2 is FNYEAQ in the germline V gene. V was shortened by 5 bases and J by 4 bases, with 14 bases between the two germline ends. Here the CDR3 DNA reads TGTGCCAGCAGCCCGGGGAGGGGTGGCACTGAAGCTTTCTTT. This gives the protein CASSPGRGGTEAFF.

This rearrangement joins TRBV11-2 to TRBJ1-1; D is unresolved. Trimming pared 2 bases from V and 7 bases from J, leaving 14 bases between. The CDR3 length is 14 residues. From germline, CDR1 is SGHAT and CDR2 FQNNGV. The CDR3 sequence is CASSLQGFYGEAFF. The CDR3 DNA follows: TGTGCCAGCAGCTTACAAGGGTTTTATGGTGAAGCTTTCTTT.

V usage is TRBV18 and J usage is TRBJ2-5; 9 bases are a match to TRBD1. V gave up 3 bases and J gave up 5 bases; unmatched junction bases: 13. The germline V gene encodes CDR1 KGHSH and CDR2 LQKENI. The CDR3 spans 17 residues. The CDR3 here is CASSPLTTGQGSETQYF. CDR3 DNA sequence: TGTGCCAGCTCACCCCTCACTACGGGACAGGGAAGTGAGACCCAGTACTTC.

The chain is built from TRBV18 and TRBJ2-5; TRBD2 matches 12 bases. The V gene's germline CDR1 is KGHSH and CDR2 LQKENI. V was clipped by 3 bases and J by 5 bases; unmatched bases: 1. This CDR3 region has 14 residues. CDR3 nucleotide sequence: TGTGCCAGCTCACCGACTAGCGGGAGTGAGACCCAGTACTTC. Amino acid sequence: CASSPTSGSETQYF.